The 8 T cell receptor beta chains listed next were all sequenced from one sample in a study of T cell responses to AZD1222 COVID-19 vaccine. TCRdb keeps only in-frame clones here, not all; method: immunoSEQ multiplex PCR. In the table there are 52,000 or so clones, more than 80% of which are singletons. Sequenced material: peripheral blood, taken on day 0 of MenACWY control vaccination. Receptors were obtained from an adult in good health.

This chain connects TRBV11-2 to TRBJ2-5, with TRBD1 identical over 7 bases. Per germline, CDR1 SGHAT and CDR2 FQNNGV. The CDR3 is 16 residues long. The junction had 9 bases not matched to a gene; V was cut back by 0 bases and J by 5 bases. This CDR3 is CASSLDRRQGLETQYF. The CDR3 DNA reads as TGTGCCAGCAGCTTAGATCGGCGACAGGGTTTGGAGACCCAGTACTTC.

In its sample, this clone was seen a few times. V is TRBV9 and J is TRBJ1-1; a weak D match, TRBD1 (6 bases). Germline CDR1 is SGDLS and CDR2 is YYNGEE. The CDR3 length is 14 residues. The V and J ends lost 4 bases and 4 bases respectively, with 14 bases between them. The chain's CDR3 is CASSPPTGFTEAFF. The CDR3 DNA reads as TGTGCCAGCAGCCCCCCAACAGGGTTCACTGAAGCTTTCTTT.

The rearrangement links TRBV19 to TRBJ1-1, with 7 bases aligning to TRBD1. V shed 4 bases, J shed 1 base, and the junction held 6 bases outside the gene matches. The germline CDR1 and CDR2 sequences are LNHDA and SQIVND (reference sequence). This CDR3 contains 15 residues. The CDR3 region is CASSRYRTGNTEAFF. The CDR3 DNA sequence: TGTGCCAGTAGTAGATACCGGACAGGGAACACTGAAGCTTTCTTT.

The gene calls are TRBV2 and TRBJ2-6; 7 nucleotides align to TRBD2. The germline V gene has CDR1 SNHLY and CDR2 FYNNEI. J gave up 4 bases and V 3 bases, and 3 bases lay outside the gene matches. This CDR3 has 15 residues. In nucleotides, the CDR3 is TGTGCCAGCAGTGAGGCGGGGGACGGGGCCAACGTCCTGACTTTC. Protein product: CASSEAGDGANVLTF.

The J gene is TRBJ2-4, the V gene TRBV3-1 (or the pseudogene TRBV3-2); D possibly corresponds to TRBD2 (5 bases). Germline V gene lookup returns CDR1 LGHDT and CDR2 YNNKEL (reference sequence). The CDR3 totals 19 residues. The V end was cut by 0 bases, the J end by 0 bases, with 18 bases between. Here the CDR3 DNA reads TGTGCCAGCAGCCAAGAGTGGGGATCAGCGGAAATAGCCAAAAACATTCAGTACTTC. Protein sequence: CASSQEWGSAEIAKNIQYF.

Here the CDR3 reads CASSSALLAGGYNEQFF. The CDR3 bases are TGTGCCAGCAGTTCCGCCCTACTAGCGGGGGGATATAATGAGCAGTTCTTC. The V call is TRBV27, the J call TRBJ2-1; 12 nucleotides line up with TRBD2. CDR1 MNHEY and CDR2 SMNVEV come from the germline V gene (reference sequence). V was pared by 4 bases and J by 7 bases, with 11 bases of the junction left unmatched. CDR3 length equals 17 residues.

The rearrangement links TRBV19 to TRBJ1-2, with TRBD1 matching 7 bases. The junction had 5 bases not matched to a gene; V was cut back by 5 bases and J by 2 bases. Germline CDR1 is LNHDA and CDR2 is SQIVND (reference sequence). The CDR3 totals 14 residues. This chain's CDR3 is CASSFVQGNYGYTF. The CDR3 nucleotides are TGTGCCAGTAGTTTTGTACAGGGGAACTATGGCTACACCTTC.

J is TRBJ2-7 and V is TRBV5-1; D is unclear. Germline values: CDR1 SGHRS, CDR2 YFSETQ. V lost 3 bases to trimming and J lost 6 bases, with 10 bases between them. The CDR3 totals 12 residues. CDR3 in amino acids: CASSSGPLEQYF. The CDR3 DNA follows: TGCGCCAGCAGCTCTGGACCTCTCGAGCAGTACTTC.